The sequence of this T cell receptor (beta chain) was determined in a study of PD-1 blockade in classical Hodgkin lymphoma. Background on the study: Administration of nivolumab to patients was at 3 mg/kg intravenously every 2 weeks. Study-wide results and caveats: Why repertoires differed is undefined; disease activity or prior therapy possibly contributed.

Note on this clone: As yet, its antigen is unknown.

V lost 5 bases, J lost 4 bases, and 5 bases stayed unmatched. The CDR3 loop spans 13 amino acids. CDR1 and CDR2 from the germline V gene are MNHNS and SASEGT. Clones were read by immunoSEQ multiplex PCR, and TCRdb kept only the in-frame ones, dropping some. The data contain thousands of clones, less than 80% of them singletons. Every patient was affected by relapse after autologous stem cell transplantation, while exposure to brentuximab vedotin was not uniform. Reported best responses ranged across complete response, partial response or progressive disease. The source of this sequence is a human donor with classical Hodgkin lymphoma. The chain carries TRBV6-1 and TRBJ2-7; 7 nucleotides line up with TRBD1. The sequenced sample was peripheral blood mononuclear cells (PBMCs), obtained at baseline. The CDR3 sequence is CASSSGQIYEQYF. CDR3 in DNA: TGTGCCAGCAGTTCGGGACAGATATACGAGCAGTACTTC.